The sequence of this T cell receptor (beta chain) was determined in a study of spatial heterogeneity in lung cancer. CDR3 length equals 14 residues. Looked up from germline, CDR1 is SGHTA and CDR2 is FQGNSA. The V gene lost 0 bases and the J gene lost 3 bases, with 7 bases spanning the gap. Noted time point: sample taken at primary tumor resection. Researchers sequenced whole RNA taken from tumor, nontumor lung or frozen PBMC without sorting. A total of some 70 untreated early-stage non-small cell lung cancer patients served as donors. This clonotype has a handful of counts. Within a library made for alpha chains, this beta chain is off target, and its count is uninformative. Via MiXCR, TCRdb re-called the 5' RACE reads, giving one row per CDR3 protein. The sample has 4,100 or so distinct CDR3 sequences, approximately 35% seen once; the top ten hold 35% to 40%.

V and J are TRBV7-2 and TRBJ2-3; D is perhaps TRBD2 (5 bases). The clonotype originates from a male donor with early-stage non-small cell lung cancer. This material consisted of PBMCs, taken at surgery. The CDR3 coding sequence is TGTGCCAGCAGCTTAGCGCGAGGGACAGATACGCAGTATTTT. Its translation is CASSLARGTDTQYF.